Given below is one T cell receptor beta chain in context. The V end lost 1 base, the J end lost 10 bases, and 11 bases lay between the germline ends. The CDR3 contains 13 residues. Looked up from germline, CDR1 is LGHNA and CDR2 is YSLEER. Method: immunoSEQ multiplex PCR; TCRdb's copy keeps in-frame clones and lacks some. The table shows about 74,000 clones, with roughly 83% occurring only once. This record comes from a study of blood T cell repertoires in COVID-19. This chain uses TRBV4-3 with TRBJ2-1, with a weak D call TRBD2 (6 bases). Sequenced input: peripheral blood. This receptor was obtained from an elderly man with acute or convalescent COVID-19. The DNA for the CDR3 is TGCGCCAGCAGCCAAGGGGGCCTAGCGGAGCAGTTCTTC. The encoded protein is CASSQGGLAEQFF.